A single sample gave rise to the 9 T cell receptor beta chains below, sequenced in a study of CD8+ T cells in alopecia areata. Sequencing used cDNA as its template, made by extracting RNA and reverse transcribing it. Sequencing was performed with immunoSEQ multiplex PCR; in TCRdb, only in-frame clones are kept and a portion is missing. In the table there are over 100,000 clones, about 50% of which are singletons. As to treatment: oral pan-JAK inhibitor, 5-10 mg twice daily. Sequencing was performed on CD4+ T cells sorted from blood, taken at week 4, from a patient treated with tofacitinib. These receptors were obtained from a human donor with alopecia areata.

This clone was detected a few times. The chain employs TRBV6-6 and TRBJ2-7, with a possible D match to TRBD1 (7 bases). In germline, CDR1 is MNHNY, CDR2 SVGAGI (reference sequence). V was shortened by 5 bases and J by 5 bases, with 19 bases between the two germline ends. CDR3 length: 15 residues. The CDR3 here is CASSTRQGGQDEQYF. CDR3 in DNA: TGTGCCAGCAGTACCAGACAGGGAGGTCAGGACGAGCAGTACTTC.

This clone has only a few counts. The chain joins TRBV29-1 to TRBJ2-6, with D uncertain. Germline V gene data show CDR1 as SQVTM and CDR2 as ANQGSEA. V lost 4 bases to trimming and J lost 4 bases, with 5 bases between them. CDR3 length: 12 amino acids. CDR3 sequence (DNA): TGCAGCGTTGTCGCCGGGGCCAACGTCCTGACTTTC. Translated: CSVVAGANVLTF.

The J gene is TRBJ2-7, the V gene TRBV11-2, with TRBD1 as a possible D gene (6 bases). This CDR3 contains 15 residues. Germline CDR1 and CDR2: SGHAT and FQNNGV. The germline V and J ends were trimmed by 4 bases and 6 bases, with 19 bases remaining between them. CDR3 protein: CASSWWGQLGREQYF. CDR3 nucleotide sequence: TGTGCCAGCAGCTGGTGGGGACAACTCGGTCGCGAGCAGTACTTC. Full variable domain (remainder filled in from reference TRBV11-2 and TRBJ2-7): EAGVAQSPRYKIIEKRQSVAFWCNPISGHATLYWYQQILGQGPKLLIQFQNNGVVDDSQLPKDRFSAERLKGVDSTLKIQPAKLEDSAVYLCASSWWGQLGREQYFGPGTRLTVT.

The chain's CDR3 is CASSQISLRAKKDIQYF. The CDR3 DNA sequence: TGTGCCAGCAGCCAAATCTCTTTGCGGGCGAAAAAGGACATTCAGTACTTC. The chain recombines TRBV14 with TRBJ2-4; tentatively, D is TRBD2 (5 bases). V was clipped by 2 bases and J by 8 bases, with 22 bases between them. The CDR3 loop spans 17 amino acids. Per the germline V gene, CDR1 is SGHDN and CDR2 is FVKESK.

The rearrangement links TRBV30 to TRBJ2-2; no reliable D call. From germline, CDR1 is GTSNPN and CDR2 SVGIG (reference sequence). With 4 bases removed from V and 4 bases from J, the gap between germline ends came to 13 bases. This CDR3 is 14 amino acids long. This CDR3 is CAWKGSDFTGELFF. The CDR3, as DNA: TGTGCCTGGAAGGGATCCGATTTCACCGGGGAGCTGTTTTTT.

In this sample, this clone turned up a few times. The chain employs TRBV5-1 and TRBJ1-1; TRBD1 matches at 7 bases. From germline, CDR1 is SGHRS and CDR2 YFSETQ. The V segment lost 1 base and the J segment 0 bases; nucleotides outside the gene matches: 9. The CDR3 has 17 amino acids. CDR3 nucleotide sequence: TGCGCCAGCAGCTTGAGGTCGAGGGGGACAGTGAACACTGAAGCTTTCTTT. It encodes CASSLRSRGTVNTEAFF.

The table lists this clone with a few counts. The CDR3, as DNA: TGTGCCAGCAGCGCACAGGGGAGGAACACTGAAGCTTTCTTT. This gives the protein CASSAQGRNTEAFF. This chain links TRBV27 with TRBJ1-1; 7 nucleotides agree with TRBD1. V trimming: 6 bases; J trimming: 1 base; junction bases outside the gene matches: 5. The length of the CDR3 is 14 residues. CDR1 is MNHEY, CDR2 SMNVEV, per germline (reference sequence).

This clone was seen a few times. The chain joins TRBV6-5 to TRBJ2-5; weak D call: TRBD2 (6 bases). Germline assignment: CDR1 MNHEY and CDR2 SVGAGI. Deletions cut 5 bases from V and 4 bases from J, with 8 bases between. The CDR3 sequence is 12 residues long. In nucleotides, the CDR3 is TGTGCCAGCAGTGGGACTTTAGAGACCCAGTACTTC. Its protein is CASSGTLETQYF.

This clone was counted only a few times. CDR3 bases: TGTGCCAGCAGTTCCTGGGCGGCGAACGCAAATCAGCCCCAGCATTTT. It codes for CASSSWAANANQPQHF. This rearrangement joins TRBV2 to TRBJ1-5; D not resolved. Deletions cut 5 bases from V and 4 bases from J, with 18 bases between. CDR1 SNHLY and CDR2 FYNNEI come from the germline V gene. This CDR3 has 16 residues.